Listed below are T cell receptor beta chains from one sample, sequenced in a study of T-cell reconstitution after alpha-beta-depleted transplantation in children. Each CDR3 protein is one row after TCRdb ran MiXCR on the PCR reads. Altogether about 980,000 distinct CDR3 sequences are present, about 29% being singletons, with the ten largest covering approximately 30%. The material was PBMCs, mostly from graft donor cells, obtained 360 days after TCRalphabeta/CD19-depleted stem cell transplant. All receptors come from a boy in the first two years of life who had a stem cell transplant for SCID, so the T cells may come from the graft donor. Each CDR3 is given without its conserved first and last residue.

V,J,CDR3
TRBV7-9,TRBJ2-2,ASSPPGTGGWTGELF
TRBV12-3/TRBV12-4,TRBJ1-2,ASSFHGGYT
TRBV20-1,TRBJ2-7,SASGHSYEQY
TRBV20-1,TRBJ1-4,SAIWPTNEKLF
TRBV5-1,TRBJ2-5,ASSRPRGLLETQY
TRBV3-1,TRBJ1-1,ASSQDPGWVANTEAF
TRBV29-1,TRBJ2-5,SVAYRGLETQY
TRBV20-1,TRBJ2-1,SARDIPVVPYNEQF
TRBV28,TRBJ2-7,ASSSPEGLAVYEQY
TRBV5-1,TRBJ2-1,ASSLVVGLDEQF
TRBV15,TRBJ1-1,ATSRDHRGAAAF
TRBV20-1,TRBJ2-3,SPALAGADTQY
TRBV7-4,TRBJ2-3,ASSSRTGTSGNTDTQY
TRBV14,TRBJ2-1,ASSASGWLAGGASYNEQF
TRBV20-1,TRBJ2-7,SALGSSYEQY
TRBV3-1,TRBJ2-1,ASSHAFNEQF